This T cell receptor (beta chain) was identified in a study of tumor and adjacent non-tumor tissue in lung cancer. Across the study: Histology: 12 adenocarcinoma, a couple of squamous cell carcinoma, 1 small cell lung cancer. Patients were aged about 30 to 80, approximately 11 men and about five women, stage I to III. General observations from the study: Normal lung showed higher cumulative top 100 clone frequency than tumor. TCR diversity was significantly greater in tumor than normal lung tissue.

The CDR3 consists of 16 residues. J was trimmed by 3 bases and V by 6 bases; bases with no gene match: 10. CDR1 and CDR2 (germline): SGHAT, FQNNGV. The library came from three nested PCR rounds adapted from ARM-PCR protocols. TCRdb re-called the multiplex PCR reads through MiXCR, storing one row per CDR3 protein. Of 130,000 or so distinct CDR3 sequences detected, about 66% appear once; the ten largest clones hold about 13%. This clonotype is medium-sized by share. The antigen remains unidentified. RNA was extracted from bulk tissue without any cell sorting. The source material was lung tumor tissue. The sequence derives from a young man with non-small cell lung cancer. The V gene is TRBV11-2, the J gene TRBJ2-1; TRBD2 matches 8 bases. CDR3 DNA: TGTGCCAGCAGTTATACCGTAAGCGGGGGCTACAATGAGCAGTTCTTC. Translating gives CASSYTVSGGYNEQFF.